The clone carrying this T cell receptor beta chain was observed a handful of times. Its target is unknown. The sample belongs to a study of beta chain features in type 1 diabetes. Sorting gave populations that all exceeded 98% purity. Per the germline V gene, CDR1 is GTSNPN and CDR2 is SVGIG (reference sequence). V was trimmed by 7 bases and J by 12 bases, leaving 19 bases between them. This CDR3 region has 11 residues. General study findings and limits: When Type 1 diabetes patients were examined, their TCRB CDR3s proved moderately but significantly shorter in all four CD4+ subsets. PCR may have favored shorter templates equally in patients and controls. In the patient group, naive, central memory and Treg TCRB repertoires seemed more alike than in the healthy donor group.

Expressed TCRB transcripts got sequenced, as all isolated RNA was reverse transcribed. Naive, central memory and regulatory T cell samples yielded about 3.57 million reads on average. Sequencing used immunoSEQ multiplex PCR; TCRdb keeps in-frame clones, though not all of them. The table has 640,000 or so clones, more than 12% seen once. The rearrangement joins TRBV30 to TRBJ2-7; possible D gene TRBD2, 6 bases. The receptor comes from a man aged 18 to 30 with type 1 diabetes. The specimen was naive CD4+ T cells from blood. The CDR3 loop reads CASILTGTGYF. Written as DNA, the CDR3 is TGTGCCTCCATCCTAACCGGGACTGGGTACTTC.